The clone carrying this TCR beta chain is a singleton in its sample. Its antigen is not known. There was at least one pre-ART PBMC sample for each donor, plus at least two post-ART PBMC samples. These data are taken from a study of long-term antiretroviral therapy in people with HIV. Overall study findings and caveats: For ART adherence, viral resistance and therapy changes, no data were available. Collection of the blood took place between the mid-2000s and the late 2010s. The ART regimens in use then may have been less effective than current ones. CDR3 lengths in HIV samples spanned a narrower range than controls.

Researchers ran immunoSEQ v3.0 at survey level. The data were produced by immunoSEQ multiplex PCR, yet TCRdb's version contains in-frame clones alone and is incomplete. The table includes some 24,000 clones, 81% detected once. The CDR3 sequence is 16 residues long. CDR1 is SGHNT and CDR2 is YENEEA in the germline V gene. V shed 5 bases, J shed 6 bases, and the junction held 7 bases outside the gene matches. The receptor was derived from a young man with HIV. This chain uses TRBV11-3 with TRBJ2-2, with 12 bases aligning to TRBD1. The sequencing here drew on unsorted PBMCs, taken 4.4 years after starting antiretroviral therapy. CDR3 residues: CASSHRDRGRAGELFF. CDR3 nucleotides: TGTGCCAGCAGCCACCGGGACAGGGGGCGCGCCGGGGAGCTGTTTTTT.